One and the same sample provided the 6 T cell receptor beta chains below, sequenced in a study of vaccination and CD4 T cells after COVID-19. These receptors have no known antigen. With the Oncomine TCR Beta short-read assay, DNA from cultured CD4+ T cells was sequenced. TCRdb analysed the PCR reads with MiXCR anew, one entry per CDR3 protein. The table shows nearly 25,000 distinct CDR3 sequences, with less than 40% occurring only once. The time point was: late sampling 161 to 241 days after vaccination in a few convalescent patients. Described treatment: roughly 10-day PBMC culture with coronavirus spike peptide pools or control peptides (ViraFEST assay). Sequenced material: CD4+ T cells from blood, cultured in vitro, taken about 7 months after SARS-CoV-2 vaccination. Receptor source: a human donor who had recovered from COVID-19.

The genes are TRBV7-8 and TRBJ1-6; no reliable D call. The ends were cut back, 3 bases at V and 7 bases at J, with 10 bases in the middle. Looked up from germline, CDR1 is SGHVS and CDR2 is FQNEAQ. CDR3 length: 14 residues. CDR3 nucleotides: TGTGCCAGCAGCTTGGTATCAGAGAATTCACCCCTCCACTTT. It is translated as CASSLVSENSPLHF.

This clonotype was seen once. This may come from a read error, since a much larger clone is one base off. J is TRBJ1-5 and V is TRBV20-1; D is ambiguous. Germline assignment: CDR1 DFQATT and CDR2 SNEGSKA (reference sequence). CDR3 length: 12 residues. The CDR3: CSVLSGNRPQHF. DNA of the CDR3: TGCAGTGTTTTATCGGGCAATCGGCCCCAGCATTTT.

The V and J genes are TRBV2 and TRBJ1-6; 8 nucleotides line up with TRBD1. Germline CDR1 and CDR2: SNHLY and FYNNEI. J was trimmed by 8 bases and V by 6 bases; bases with no gene match: 0. The CDR3 runs to 12 residues. In nucleotides, the CDR3 is TGTGCCAGCAGGGGACAGGATTCACCCCTCCACTTT. Protein product: CASRGQDSPLHF.

Only a few counts were recorded for this clonotype. The J gene is TRBJ2-1, the V gene TRBV20-1; 13 nucleotides agree with TRBD2. The V gene's germline CDR1 is DFQATT and CDR2 SNEGSKA (reference sequence). The CDR3 contains 19 residues. V shed 6 bases and J 0 bases; nucleotides not matched to a gene: 14. The CDR3 reads CSARTSGSHSPSSYNEQFF. CDR3 coding DNA: TGCAGTGCACGGACTAGCGGGAGTCATTCCCCCAGCTCCTACAATGAGCAGTTCTTC.

This chain uses TRBV7-2 with TRBJ2-4; D is unresolved. Trimming took off 1 base at V and 6 bases at J, with 13 bases between the two ends. This CDR3 spans 15 amino acids. CDR1 is SGHTA, CDR2 FQGNSA, per germline. The CDR3 sequence: CASSLEGTVGNIQYF. The CDR3 DNA is TGTGCCAGCAGCTTAGAGGGTACGGTGGGAAACATTCAGTACTTC.

By share, this clonotype ranks as medium-sized. The V and J genes are TRBV25-1 and TRBJ2-5; no clear D gene. From germline, CDR1 is MGHDK and CDR2 SYGVNS. The CDR3 runs 16 residues. V gave up 2 bases and J gave up 5 bases, with 18 bases separating them. The CDR3 nucleotides are TGTGCCAGCAGTGAAAGGGCTCCGGGCCCGGTGGAGACCCAGTACTTC. The encoded protein is CASSERAPGPVETQYF.